Listed here are 21 T cell receptor beta chains from one sample, sequenced in a study of post-analysis software for immune sequencing data. Built from TCR beta cDNA, the libraries had unique molecular identifiers in them. TCRdb analysed the PCR reads with MiXCR anew, one entry per CDR3 protein. The sample records about 380,000 distinct CDR3 sequences, approximately 38% being singletons. Their antigens remain unidentified. Overall study findings and caveats: A handful of TRBV segments occurring more often in patients than controls included TRBV5-6, TRBV5-1 and TRBV20-1.

What was sequenced was blood. The receptor set was obtained from a girl aged 10 to 17 with multiple sclerosis.

Remarks on this clonotype: One end of the junction varies from germline; a read error may be responsible. The chain is built from TRBV2 and TRBJ2-1; D is perhaps TRBD2 (6 bases). The germline V gene encodes CDR1 SNHLY and CDR2 FYNNEI. This CDR3 comprises 12 residues. For the CDR3, the DNA is TGTGCCGGCAGTGAGCCCGGGGGTGAGCAGTTCTTC. This gives the protein CAGSEPGGEQFF.

This rearrangement joins TRBV27 to TRBJ1-5; D call uncertain. Trimming left V 3 bases short and J 2 bases short, with 14 bases between. This CDR3 region has 16 residues. The V gene's germline CDR1 is MNHEY and CDR2 SMNVEV (reference sequence). CDR3 in DNA: TGTGCCAGCAGTTTTGGACCGCGCTCCGGCAATCAGCCCCAGCATTTT. It codes for CASSFGPRSGNQPQHF.

V usage is TRBV7-3 and J usage is TRBJ2-1; TRBD1 agrees at 7 bases. Germline V gene lookup returns CDR1 SGHTA and CDR2 FQGTGA. The CDR3 length is 14 residues. Trimming at V came to 0 bases and at J to 5 bases, leaving 1 base not matched to a gene. CDR3 in amino acids: CASSLTQGNNEQFF. DNA of the CDR3: TGTGCCAGCAGCTTAACACAGGGGAACAATGAGCAGTTCTTC.

The chain uses TRBV5-1 and TRBJ2-7; D possibly uses TRBD1 or TRBD2 (5 bases each). Germline CDR1 reads SGHRS; CDR2 reads YFSETQ. The CDR3 contains 13 residues. V was cut by 7 bases and J by 1 base, with 12 bases left in between. The CDR3 region has the DNA TGCGCCAGCGGGGGTGGCAGATCCTACGAGCAGTACTTC. Translating gives CASGGGRSYEQYF.

The chain uses TRBV7-2 and TRBJ2-3, with D maybe TRBD2 (6 bases). Looked up from germline, CDR1 is SGHTA and CDR2 is FQGNSA. V was shortened by 0 bases and J by 2 bases, with 12 bases between the two germline ends. This CDR3 spans 16 amino acids. The CDR3 loop is CASSLAGGGLTDTQYF. CDR3 sequence (DNA): TGTGCCAGCAGCTTAGCGGGGGGAGGCCTCACAGATACGCAGTATTTT.

The rearrangement links TRBV3-1 to TRBJ2-5; D not resolved. The CDR3 has 13 residues. Per germline, CDR1 LGHDT and CDR2 YNNKEL (reference sequence). Trimming pared 8 bases from V and 0 bases from J, leaving 10 bases between. The CDR3 coding sequence is TGTGCCAGCCACCGGGCAGACCAAGAGACCCAGTACTTC. The encoded protein is CASHRADQETQYF.

The V call is TRBV5-4, the J call TRBJ1-5; no clear D gene. Trimming pared 0 bases from V and 4 bases from J, leaving 5 bases between. Germline V gene lookup returns CDR1 SGHNT and CDR2 YYREEE (reference sequence). The CDR3 covers 13 residues. This CDR3 is CASSLERNQPQHF. CDR3 nucleotide sequence: TGTGCCAGCAGCTTGGAACGTAATCAGCCCCAGCATTTT. The whole variable domain, filled in from reference TRBV5-4 and TRBJ1-5, reads ETGVTQSPTHLIKTRGQQVTLRCSSQSGHNTVSWYQQALGQGPQFIFQYYREEENGRGNFPPRFSGLQFPNYSSELNVNALELDDSALYLCASSLERNQPQHFGDGTRLSIL.

This clonotype appeared a single time. The chain employs TRBV4-3 and TRBJ1-1, with D uncertain. The CDR3 runs to 14 residues. Looked up from germline, CDR1 is LGHNA and CDR2 is YSLEER. V lost 0 bases and J lost 9, with 14 bases in between. CDR3 sequence reads: CASSQDRQGTKAFF. The CDR3 DNA is TGCGCCAGCAGCCAAGATCGGCAAGGAACTAAAGCTTTCTTT.

The chain is built from TRBV15 and TRBJ1-4; a possible D gene is TRBD1 (5 bases). Trimming left V 0 bases short and J 7 bases short, with 12 bases between. The CDR3 spans 15 residues. CDR1 LNHNV and CDR2 YYDKDF come from the germline V gene (reference sequence). In DNA form, the CDR3 reads TGTGCCACCAGCAGAGAAGGGGAGAAAACTGAAAAACTGTTTTTT. Amino acid sequence: CATSREGEKTEKLFF.

The chain uses TRBV15 and TRBJ2-1; TRBD2 matches 16 bases. Germline assignment: CDR1 LNHNV and CDR2 YYDKDF (reference sequence). The CDR3 has 18 amino acids. The trim removed 4 bases at V and 4 bases at J, leaving 7 bases unmatched. CDR3 region: CATSTPGLAGGLYNEQFF. The CDR3 region has the DNA TGTGCCACCAGCACTCCGGGACTAGCGGGGGGGTTGTACAATGAGCAGTTCTTC.

The chain is built from TRBV7-2 and TRBJ1-1; maybe TRBD1 (5 bases). Trimming shortened V by 3 bases and J by 1 base, and 12 bases separated the two germline ends. Germline values: CDR1 SGHTA, CDR2 FQGNSA. The CDR3 is 15 amino acids. CDR3 in DNA: TGTGCCAGCAGCTTGGGGGGATCCAAGAACACTGAAGCTTTCTTT. It codes for CASSLGGSKNTEAFF.

This clonotype was observed a few times. This chain uses TRBV29-1 with TRBJ1-1, with D possibly being TRBD1 (5 bases). Germline V gives CDR1 SQVTM, CDR2 ANQGSEA. The CDR3 length is 12 residues. Trimming removed 1 base at V and 6 bases at J, with 9 bases between. The CDR3 nucleotides are TGCAGCGTTGAAGCGGGACTACCTGAAGCTTTCTTT. Translation gives CSVEAGLPEAFF.

This clonotype was seen a few times. The chain joins TRBV12-3 or TRBV12-4 to TRBJ1-6; D not certain. Trimming pared 6 bases from V and 6 bases from J, leaving 6 bases between. The CDR3 has 12 amino acids. This chain's CDR3 is CASSDGNSPLHF. CDR3 sequence (DNA): TGTGCCAGCAGCGACGGTAATTCACCCCTCCACTTT.

This clonotype was seen only a few times. This rearrangement joins TRBV4-3 to TRBJ2-1, with no clear D. The CDR3 totals 16 residues. Germline V gives CDR1 LGHNA, CDR2 YSLEER. V shed 0 bases and J shed 2 bases, with 11 bases lying between them. CDR3 protein: CASSQEVDETYNEQFF. CDR3 bases: TGCGCCAGCAGCCAAGAAGTTGACGAAACCTACAATGAGCAGTTCTTC.

V usage is TRBV18 and J usage is TRBJ2-7; D assignment may be TRBD1 or TRBD2 (7 bases each). The end of the DNA fits TRBJ2-5 better, so the J call may be wrong. Germline CDR1 KGHSH, CDR2 LQKENI. The CDR3 extends over 15 amino acids. The CDR3 nucleotides are TGTGCCAGCTCACCGTCAGGGGGGGTCGGAAAGACCCAGTACTTC. As protein: CASSPSGGVGKTQYF.

This clonotype has more than one count but fewer than ten. The chain joins TRBV24-1 to TRBJ1-1; 8 bases agree with TRBD1. Germline V gene sequence: CDR1 KGHDR, CDR2 SFDVKD. The V segment lost 3 bases and the J segment 4 bases; nucleotides outside the gene matches: 6. The CDR3 runs 15 residues. CDR3 in DNA: TGTGCCACCAGTGATGACAGGGGTGGGGGCACTGAAGCTTTCTTT. Translated: CATSDDRGGGTEAFF.

The chain carries TRBV18 and TRBJ2-1; TRBD1 is a possible D gene (6 bases). The CDR3 runs to 15 residues. Trimming shortened V by 3 bases and J by 12 bases, and 21 bases separated the two germline ends. Germline CDR1 KGHSH, CDR2 LQKENI. The chain's CDR3 is CASSPNRVSKGGQFF. DNA of the CDR3: TGTGCCAGCTCACCCAACAGGGTCTCAAAGGGTGGGCAGTTCTTC.

This clonotype appeared a few times. The CDR3 here is CASSYDAGYGYTF. CDR3 nucleotide sequence: TGTGCCAGCAGTTACGACGCAGGCTATGGCTACACCTTC. V gene TRBV6-6 combines with J gene TRBJ1-2; D is unclear. This CDR3 comprises 13 residues. Per the germline V gene, CDR1 is MNHNY and CDR2 is SVGAGI (reference sequence). The V end was cut by 2 bases, the J end by 4 bases, with 8 bases between.

The sample holds many counts of this clonotype. V gene TRBV12-3 or TRBV12-4 combines with J gene TRBJ2-7, with a weak D call TRBD1 (5 bases). The CDR3 contains 18 residues. With 6 bases removed from V and 6 bases from J, the gap between germline ends came to 30 bases. DNA for the CDR3: TGTGCCAGCAGCCCTCTGCTGGGTATCCCGATGAGCCAGGGCGAGCAGTACTTC. This translates into CASSPLLGIPMSQGEQYF.

This clonotype was observed a few times. This chain joins TRBV24-1 and TRBJ2-5; the match to TRBD1 covers 8 bases. Germline lookup yields CDR1 KGHDR and CDR2 SFDVKD. The junction had 6 bases not matched to a gene; V was cut back by 2 bases and J by 5 bases. The CDR3 runs 15 residues. The CDR3 here is CATSDSLDRAETQYF. In DNA, the CDR3 is TGTGCCACCAGTGATTCCCTGGACAGGGCGGAGACCCAGTACTTC.

The J gene is TRBJ1-2, the V gene TRBV6-5, with TRBD1 identical over 9 bases. The germline gives CDR1 MNHEY, CDR2 SVGAGI. The CDR3 is 14 amino acids. V gave up 6 bases and J gave up 0 bases; unmatched junction bases: 2. DNA for the CDR3: TGTGCCAGCAGGGACAGGGGCTCTAACTATGGCTACACCTTC. The encoded protein is CASRDRGSNYGYTF.